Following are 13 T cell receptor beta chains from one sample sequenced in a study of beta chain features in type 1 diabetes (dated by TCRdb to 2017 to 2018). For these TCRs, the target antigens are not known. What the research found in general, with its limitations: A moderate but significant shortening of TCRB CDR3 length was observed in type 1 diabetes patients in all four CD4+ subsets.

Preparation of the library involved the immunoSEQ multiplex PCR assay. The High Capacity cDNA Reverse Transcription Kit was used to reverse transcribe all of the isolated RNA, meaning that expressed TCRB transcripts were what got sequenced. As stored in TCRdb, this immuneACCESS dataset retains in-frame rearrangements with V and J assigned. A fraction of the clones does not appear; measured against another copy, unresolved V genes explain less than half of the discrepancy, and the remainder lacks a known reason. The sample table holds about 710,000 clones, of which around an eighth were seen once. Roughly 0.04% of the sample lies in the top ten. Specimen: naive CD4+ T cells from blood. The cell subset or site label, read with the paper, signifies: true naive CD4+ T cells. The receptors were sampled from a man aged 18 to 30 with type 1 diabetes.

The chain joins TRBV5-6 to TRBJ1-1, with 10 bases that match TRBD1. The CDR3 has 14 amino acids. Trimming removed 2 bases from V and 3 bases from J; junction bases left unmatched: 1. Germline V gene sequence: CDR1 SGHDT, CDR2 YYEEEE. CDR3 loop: CASSFGQGDTEAFF. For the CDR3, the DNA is TGTGCCAGCAGCTTCGGACAGGGGGACACTGAAGCTTTCTTT.

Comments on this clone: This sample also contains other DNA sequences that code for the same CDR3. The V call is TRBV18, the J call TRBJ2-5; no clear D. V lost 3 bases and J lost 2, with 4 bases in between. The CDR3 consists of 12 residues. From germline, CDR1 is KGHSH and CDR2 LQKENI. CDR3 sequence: CASSPLQETQYF. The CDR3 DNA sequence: TGTGCCAGCTCACCCCTACAAGAGACCCAGTACTTC. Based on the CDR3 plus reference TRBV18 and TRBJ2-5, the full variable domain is NAGVMQNPRHLVRRRGQEARLRCSPMKGHSHVYWYRQLPEEGLKFMVYLQKENIIDESGMPKERFSAEFPKEGPSILRIQQVVRGDSAAYFCASSPLQETQYFGPGTRLLVL.

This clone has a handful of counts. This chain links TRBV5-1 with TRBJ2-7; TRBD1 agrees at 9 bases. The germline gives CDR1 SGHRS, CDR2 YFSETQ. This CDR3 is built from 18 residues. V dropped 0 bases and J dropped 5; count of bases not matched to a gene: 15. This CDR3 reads CASSLVANSGTGSHEQYF. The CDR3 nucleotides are TGCGCCAGCAGCTTGGTGGCTAACTCCGGGACAGGGAGTCACGAGCAGTACTTC.

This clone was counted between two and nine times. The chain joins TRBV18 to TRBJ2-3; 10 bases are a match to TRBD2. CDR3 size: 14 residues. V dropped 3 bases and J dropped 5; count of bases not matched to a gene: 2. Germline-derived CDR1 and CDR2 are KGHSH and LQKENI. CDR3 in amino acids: CASSPSGRGDTQYF. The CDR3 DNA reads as TGTGCCAGCTCACCCAGCGGGAGGGGAGATACGCAGTATTTT.

The CDR3 spells CASSQLGQMKYEQYF. CDR3 nucleotides: TGCGCCAGCAGCCAACTCGGCCAGATGAAGTACGAGCAGTACTTC. The chain has TRBV4-1 and TRBJ2-7; D ambiguous. The length of the CDR3 is 15 residues. The V end was cut by 2 bases, the J end by 4 bases, with 15 bases between. Germline V gene lookup returns CDR1 MGHRA and CDR2 YSYEKL.

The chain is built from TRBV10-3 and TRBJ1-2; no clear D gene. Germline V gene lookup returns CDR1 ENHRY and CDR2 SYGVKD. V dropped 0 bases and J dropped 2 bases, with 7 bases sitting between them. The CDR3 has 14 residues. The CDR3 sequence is CAISESVGNYGYTF. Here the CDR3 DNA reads TGTGCCATCAGTGAGTCCGTAGGGAACTATGGCTACACCTTC.

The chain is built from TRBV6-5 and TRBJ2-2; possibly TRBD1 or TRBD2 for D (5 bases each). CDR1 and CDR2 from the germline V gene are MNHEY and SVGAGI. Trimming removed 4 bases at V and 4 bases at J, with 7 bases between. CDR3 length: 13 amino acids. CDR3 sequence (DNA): TGTGCCAGCAGTTCTGGGGGCACCGGGGAGCTGTTTTTT. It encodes CASSSGGTGELFF.

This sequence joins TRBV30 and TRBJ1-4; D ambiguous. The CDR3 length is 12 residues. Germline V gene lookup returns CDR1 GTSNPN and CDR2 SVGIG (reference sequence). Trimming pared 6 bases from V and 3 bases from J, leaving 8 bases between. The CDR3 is CACRLPNEKLFF. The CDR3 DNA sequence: TGTGCCTGCCGGTTGCCTAATGAAAAACTGTTTTTT.

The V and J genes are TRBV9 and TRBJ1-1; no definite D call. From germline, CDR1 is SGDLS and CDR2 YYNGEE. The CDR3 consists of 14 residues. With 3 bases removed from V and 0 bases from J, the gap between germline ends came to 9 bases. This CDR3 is CASSASPMNTEAFF. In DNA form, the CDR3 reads TGTGCCAGCAGCGCCTCCCCTATGAACACTGAAGCTTTCTTT.

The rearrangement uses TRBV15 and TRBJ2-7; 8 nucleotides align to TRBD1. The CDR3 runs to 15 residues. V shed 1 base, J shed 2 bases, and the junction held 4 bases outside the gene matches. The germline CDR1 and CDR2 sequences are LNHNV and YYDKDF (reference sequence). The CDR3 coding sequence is TGTGCCACCAGCAGAGCAGTGGACAGGGCCTACGAGCAGTACTTC. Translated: CATSRAVDRAYEQYF.

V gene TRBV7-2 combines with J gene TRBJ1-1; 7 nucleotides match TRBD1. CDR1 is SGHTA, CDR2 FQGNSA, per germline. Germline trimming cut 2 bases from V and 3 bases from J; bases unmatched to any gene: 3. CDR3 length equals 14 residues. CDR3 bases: TGTGCCAGCAGCTTATCAGGGGGGGACACTGAAGCTTTCTTT. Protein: CASSLSGGDTEAFF.

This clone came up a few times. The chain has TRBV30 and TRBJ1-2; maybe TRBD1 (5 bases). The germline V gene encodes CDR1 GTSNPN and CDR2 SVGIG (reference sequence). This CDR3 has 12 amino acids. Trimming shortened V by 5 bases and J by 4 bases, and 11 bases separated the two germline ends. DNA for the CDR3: TGTGCCTGGGGGGACTTTGGCTATGGCTACACCTTC. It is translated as CAWGDFGYGYTF. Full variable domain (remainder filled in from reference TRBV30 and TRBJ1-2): SQTIHQWPATLVQPVGSPLSLECTVEGTSNPNLYWYRQAAGRGLQLLFYSVGIGQISSEVPQNLSASRPQDRQFILSSKKLLLSDSGFYLCAWGDFGYGYTFGSGTRLTVV.

The DNA for the CDR3 is TGTGCCAGCAGCGTAGGGTCAGGAAAAGACAATGAGCAGTTCTTC. It yields the protein CASSVGSGKDNEQFF. The chain recombines TRBV9 with TRBJ2-1; D remains unclear. Between the trimmed V and J ends, which lost 0 bases and 5 bases, there was a span of 12 bases. CDR1 is SGDLS and CDR2 is YYNGEE in the germline V gene. This CDR3 spans 15 amino acids.